These 14 T cell receptor beta chains came from one sample sequenced in a study of T-cell reconstitution after alpha-beta-depleted transplantation in children. Using unique molecular identifiers, the investigators prepared the TCRbeta library. TCRdb fed the PCR reads into MiXCR, producing one record per CDR3 protein. The sample lists about 830,000 distinct CDR3 sequences; 15% to 20% were seen once. Material: PBMCs, mostly from graft donor cells, obtained 360 days after TCRalphabeta/CD19-depleted stem cell transplant. These receptors came from a male patient aged 10-17 years who had a stem cell transplant for acute lymphoblastic leukemia, so the T cells may come from the graft donor.

The chain joins TRBV20-1 to TRBJ2-4; no firm D call. The CDR3 loop spans 13 amino acids. Germline CDR1 reads DFQATT; CDR2 reads SNEGSKA (reference sequence). The V and J ends lost 6 bases and 0 bases respectively, with 9 bases between them. The CDR3 here is CSALSVAKNIQYF. CDR3 DNA sequence: TGCAGTGCGTTGTCGGTAGCCAAAAACATTCAGTACTTC.

This chain links TRBV9 with TRBJ1-2; maybe TRBD1 (6 bases). The length of the CDR3 is 13 residues. CDR1 SGDLS and CDR2 YYNGEE come from the germline V gene. Trimming pared 4 bases from V and 6 bases from J, leaving 13 bases between. In DNA form, the CDR3 reads TGTGCCAGCAGCTTCCTGGACAGAGATGGCTACACCTTC. It encodes CASSFLDRDGYTF.

V usage is TRBV7-2 and J usage is TRBJ2-3; the match to TRBD2 covers 9 bases. This CDR3 comprises 17 residues. Looked up from germline, CDR1 is SGHTA and CDR2 is FQGNSA. J lost 0 bases, V lost 3 bases, and 7 bases had no gene match. CDR3 region: CASSFGGSGRSTDTQYF. The DNA for the CDR3 is TGTGCCAGCAGCTTCGGGGGTAGCGGGAGAAGCACAGATACGCAGTATTTT.

The rearrangement joins TRBV5-1 to TRBJ2-2; 7 bases align to TRBD2. Germline values: CDR1 SGHRS, CDR2 YFSETQ. V shed 2 bases, J shed 0 bases, and the junction held 4 bases outside the gene matches. The CDR3 totals 16 residues. CDR3 DNA sequence: TGCGCCAGCAGCTTCCTAGCGGCAACGAACACCGGGGAGCTGTTTTTT. Translation: CASSFLAATNTGELFF.

V usage is TRBV12-3 or TRBV12-4 and J usage is TRBJ2-1; the match to TRBD2 covers 10 bases. Trimming at V came to 8 bases and at J to 3 bases, leaving 19 bases not matched to a gene. The CDR3 is 19 amino acids. Here the CDR3 reads CASHPGTSVSRGLYNEQFF. CDR3 in DNA: TGTGCCAGCCACCCGGGGACTAGCGTCTCGAGGGGCCTCTACAATGAGCAGTTCTTC.

The chain has TRBV29-1 and TRBJ2-1; D is unclear. Germline values: CDR1 SQVTM, CDR2 ANQGSEA. V lost 0 bases and J 9 bases, leaving 6 bases between the germline ends. The CDR3 has 11 residues. CDR3 DNA sequence: TGCAGCGTTGAAGATCGTCGTGAGCAGTTCTTC. It specifies CSVEDRREQFF.

The J gene is TRBJ1-1, the V gene TRBV29-1; 7 bases line up with TRBD1. The junction had 5 bases not matched to a gene; V was cut back by 3 bases and J by 7 bases. This CDR3 has 12 residues. Germline V gene data show CDR1 as SQVTM and CDR2 as ANQGSEA. This CDR3 reads CSVETGRVEAFF. The CDR3, as DNA: TGCAGCGTTGAGACAGGGAGGGTTGAAGCTTTCTTT. The variable domain in full, with the rest retrieved from reference TRBV29-1 and TRBJ1-1, is SAVISQKPSRDICQRGTSLTIQCQVDSQVTMMFWYRQQPGQSLTLIATANQGSEATYESGFVIDKFPISRPNLTFSTLTVSNMSPEDSSIYLCSVETGRVEAFFGQGTRLTVV.

This clonotype occurred a few times. The chain couples TRBV7-9 to TRBJ1-2; TRBD1 agrees at 7 bases. The junction had 5 bases not matched to a gene; V was cut back by 1 base and J by 3 bases. From germline, CDR1 is SEHNR and CDR2 FQNEAQ (reference sequence). This CDR3 region has 15 residues. The CDR3 bases are TGTGCCAGCAGCTTAGTGTCCACAGGGGACTATGGCTACACCTTC. As protein: CASSLVSTGDYGYTF.

This clonotype appeared a few times. V gene TRBV4-2 combines with J gene TRBJ1-5; D call uncertain. CDR1 is LGHNA, CDR2 YNFKEQ, per germline. The CDR3 loop spans 17 amino acids. The germline V and J ends were trimmed by 0 bases and 2 bases, with 14 bases remaining between them. CDR3: CASSQDVGVRGNQPQHF. CDR3 coding DNA: TGTGCCAGCAGCCAAGATGTCGGGGTTCGGGGCAATCAGCCCCAGCATTTT.

This clonotype was seen a few times. V gene TRBV3-1 combines with J gene TRBJ2-7; D not resolved. The CDR3 length is 11 residues. Germline V lookup: CDR1 LGHDT, CDR2 YNNKEL (reference sequence). Trimming left V 6 bases short and J 4 bases short, with 7 bases between. The CDR3 spells CASRGQYEQYF. The CDR3 DNA follows: TGTGCCAGCAGAGGGCAGTACGAGCAGTACTTC.

The J gene is TRBJ1-2, the V gene TRBV5-1; D unresolved. This CDR3 region has 12 residues. V shed 2 bases and J shed 8 bases, with 10 bases lying between them. Germline V gene sequence: CDR1 SGHRS, CDR2 YFSETQ. The CDR3 nucleotides are TGCGCCAGCAGCTTTGGACTGTCCGGCTACACCTTC. Its protein product is CASSFGLSGYTF.

The J gene is TRBJ2-5, the V gene TRBV4-1; D remains unclear. Germline CDR1 reads MGHRA; CDR2 reads YSYEKL. V was trimmed by 1 base and J by 4 bases, leaving 16 bases between them. The CDR3 has 16 amino acids. This chain's CDR3 is CASSQARTPTSETQYF. CDR3 in DNA: TGCGCCAGCAGCCAAGCTCGTACTCCCACCTCAGAGACCCAGTACTTC.

The chain couples TRBV7-8 to TRBJ1-6; 10 nucleotides match TRBD1. V gave up 5 bases and J gave up 10 bases; unmatched junction bases: 8. This CDR3 spans 15 amino acids. Germline assignment: CDR1 SGHVS and CDR2 FQNEAQ. CDR3 coding DNA: TGTGCCAGCAGCCCGCAGACAGGGGGCAACTCACCCCTCCACTTT. Its translation is CASSPQTGGNSPLHF.

This clonotype has only a few counts. The chain combines TRBV6-5 with TRBJ2-1; tentatively, D is TRBD2 (6 bases). CDR1 is MNHEY, CDR2 SVGAGI, per germline. The CDR3 is 16 residues long. Trimming took 2 bases from V and 7 from J, leaving 18 bases between them. The CDR3 nucleotides are TGTGCCAGCAGTTACGTTGTGATCTGGACTAAAAATGAGCAGTTCTTC. Protein product: CASSYVVIWTKNEQFF.